The 32 T cell receptor beta chains presented below share a single source sample, sequenced in a study of beta chain features in type 1 diabetes. The sequenced template was cDNA made from the entire isolated RNA. Repertoires were generated with immunoSEQ multiplex PCR, while TCRdb's copy carries only in-frame clones and drops some. This sample has just over 600,000 clones, with around 15% found just once. Sequenced: naive CD4+ T cells from blood. The source is a man younger than 35 in good health.

V usage is TRBV29-1 and J usage is TRBJ1-5, with 9 positions matching TRBD1. Germline V lookup: CDR1 SQVTM, CDR2 ANQGSEA. The CDR3 has 15 amino acids. Trimming took 4 bases from V and 3 from J; bases not matched to a gene: 7. In DNA form, the CDR3 reads TGCAGCGTTGGAGGCGGGACAGGGAACAATCAGCCCCAGCATTTT. This translates into CSVGGGTGNNQPQHF.

This clone came up a few times. J is TRBJ2-3 and V is TRBV7-3, with D perhaps given as TRBD1 or TRBD2 (6 bases each). The CDR3 is 16 residues long. Between the trimmed V and J ends, which lost 5 bases and 6 bases, there was a span of 21 bases. CDR1 is SGHTA and CDR2 is FQGTGA in the germline V gene. CDR3 residues: CASSESGTRGGDTQYF. The CDR3 DNA is TGTGCCAGCAGCGAATCCGGGACAAGGGGAGGCGATACGCAGTATTTT.

This chain connects TRBV4-1 to TRBJ2-1, with D possibly called TRBD1 or TRBD2 (5 bases each). V was clipped by 1 base and J by 6 bases, with 16 bases between them. The CDR3 loop spans 16 amino acids. Germline CDR1 is MGHRA and CDR2 is YSYEKL. The CDR3 region is CASSQGAGTRPNEQFF. Written as DNA, the CDR3 is TGCGCCAGCAGCCAAGGAGCCGGGACGAGGCCCAATGAGCAGTTCTTC.

This clone was counted between two and nine times. V and J are TRBV6-4 and TRBJ1-1; D is uncertain. The length of the CDR3 is 13 residues. Germline V gene lookup returns CDR1 MRHNA and CDR2 SNTAGT. V lost 3 bases to trimming and J lost 4 bases, with 9 bases between them. The CDR3, as DNA: TGTGCCAGCAGTGAAGCCGGTGGCACTGAAGCTTTCTTT. Translated, it gives CASSEAGGTEAFF.

This chain links TRBV9 with TRBJ2-7, with TRBD1 matching over 11 bases. CDR1 and CDR2 (germline): SGDLS, YYNGEE. This CDR3 spans 19 amino acids. J was trimmed by 2 bases and V by 4 bases; bases with no gene match: 17. The CDR3 loop reads CASSRSGQGESRTPYEQYF. The DNA of the CDR3 is TGTGCCAGCAGCAGATCGGGACAGGGGGAGAGTCGAACACCCTACGAGCAGTACTTC.

V is TRBV13 and J is TRBJ1-1, with a tentative D call TRBD1 (6 bases). Germline V lookup: CDR1 PRHDT, CDR2 FYEKMQ (reference sequence). V lost 2 bases, J lost 1 base, and 11 bases lay in between. The CDR3 loop spans 15 amino acids. CDR3 sequence reads: CASSLRGTWNTEAFF. The CDR3 DNA follows: TGTGCCAGCAGCTTAAGGGGGACATGGAACACTGAAGCTTTCTTT.

The chain links TRBV13 to TRBJ1-1; TRBD1 agrees at 8 bases. The CDR3 is 16 amino acids. With V trimmed by 4 bases and J by 1 base, 8 bases remained unmatched. Germline loops: CDR1 PRHDT, CDR2 FYEKMQ (reference sequence). CDR3 amino acids: CASSSTWTGKNTEAFF. The CDR3 DNA sequence: TGTGCCAGCAGCTCGACCTGGACAGGGAAGAACACTGAAGCTTTCTTT.

This chain joins TRBV28 and TRBJ2-2, with D unresolved. V was cut by 7 bases and J by 8 bases, with 8 bases left in between. CDR1 is MDHEN, CDR2 SYDVKM, per germline. There are 11 residues in the CDR3. As DNA, the CDR3 is TGTGCCAGCATCTCCGAGGGGGAGCTGTTTTTT. This gives the protein CASISEGELFF.

The J gene is TRBJ1-2, the V gene TRBV30; TRBD1 aligns across 8 bases. V was clipped by 0 bases and J by 8 bases; unmatched bases: 11. The germline gives CDR1 GTSNPN, CDR2 SVGIG (reference sequence). The CDR3 loop spans 15 amino acids. The CDR3, as DNA: TGTGCCTGGAGTGTTCAGGGGGCAAACTCGGGAGGCTACACCTTC. Amino acid sequence: CAWSVQGANSGGYTF.

In its sample, this clone was seen a few times. The chain links TRBV4-3 to TRBJ2-7; a possible D gene is TRBD2 (5 bases). Germline CDR1 LGHNA, CDR2 YSLEER. The CDR3 is made up of 16 amino acids. Trimming stripped 3 bases from V and 0 bases from J, with 15 bases between. As DNA, the CDR3 is TGCGCCAGCAGCCAGTCGAGGGTTGGGTTCTCCTACGAGCAGTACTTC. Translating gives CASSQSRVGFSYEQYF.

The chain links TRBV7-8 to TRBJ2-6; D is perhaps TRBD1 (5 bases). CDR3 length: 16 amino acids. In germline, CDR1 is SGHVS, CDR2 FQNEAQ. Trimming stripped 5 bases from V and 0 bases from J, with 11 bases between. The CDR3 loop reads CASSLGQTSGANVLTF. CDR3 nucleotides: TGTGCCAGCAGCCTAGGACAAACCTCTGGGGCCAACGTCCTGACTTTC.

The CDR3 region is CASSPPGRGEGTQYF. The CDR3 bases are TGTGCCAGCTCACCCCCCGGGAGGGGCGAAGGTACGCAGTATTTT. This chain uses TRBV18 with TRBJ2-3, with TRBD2 matching over 8 bases. J gave up 8 bases and V 3 bases, and 10 bases lay outside the gene matches. The CDR3 runs 15 residues. Germline CDR1 is KGHSH and CDR2 is LQKENI. Together with reference TRBV18 and TRBJ2-3, the CDR3 gives the full variable domain: NAGVMQNPRHLVRRRGQEARLRCSPMKGHSHVYWYRQLPEEGLKFMVYLQKENIIDESGMPKERFSAEFPKEGPSILRIQQVVRGDSAAYFCASSPPGRGEGTQYFGPGTRLTVL.

For this clone: At one end the junction does not follow the germline gene, possibly because of a read error. The rearrangement joins TRBV7-7 to TRBJ1-4; TRBD1 matches 7 bases. CDR1 is SSHAT, CDR2 FNYEAQ, per germline (reference sequence). The CDR3 loop spans 15 amino acids. The CDR3 DNA reads as TGTGCTAGCAGCTTAAGTGGGACAGCCTCCGAAAAACTGTTTTTT. Translated, it gives CASSLSGTASEKLFF.

Notes on this clone: In the same sample, other DNA sequences code for this CDR3. This sequence joins TRBV7-9 and TRBJ2-7; 11 nucleotides align to TRBD1. The ends lost 3 bases at V and 2 bases at J; junction bases unmatched: 0. This CDR3 is 14 amino acids long. CDR1 is SEHNR, CDR2 FQNEAQ, per germline (reference sequence). CDR3 protein: CASSLGQGAYEQYF. CDR3 nucleotides: TGTGCCAGCAGCTTGGGACAGGGGGCCTACGAGCAGTACTTC.

This clone occurred a few times. In the same sample, other DNA sequences code for this CDR3. The J gene is TRBJ1-4, the V gene TRBV20-1, with D hard to call. Trimming took off 1 base at V and 8 bases at J, with 5 bases between the two ends. CDR1 is DFQATT and CDR2 is SNEGSKA in the germline V gene (reference sequence). This CDR3 comprises 11 residues. CDR3 amino acids: CSARVGEKLFF. Written as DNA, the CDR3 is TGCAGTGCTAGAGTCGGGGAAAAACTGTTTTTT.

This chain links TRBV5-1 with TRBJ1-4; D is perhaps TRBD1 (6 bases). Germline lookup yields CDR1 SGHRS and CDR2 YFSETQ. CDR3 length: 15 residues. Trimming took off 2 bases at V and 4 bases at J, with 12 bases between the two ends. CDR3 sequence: CASSFGGQRNEKLFF. In nucleotides, the CDR3 is TGCGCCAGCAGCTTCGGGGGCCAGCGTAATGAAAAACTGTTTTTT.

The rearrangement uses TRBV7-2 and TRBJ2-5; TRBD2 might be the D (5 bases). The ends were cut back, 1 base at V and 1 base at J, with 7 bases in the middle. CDR1 and CDR2 from the germline V gene are SGHTA and FQGNSA. The CDR3 sequence is 14 residues long. The CDR3 spells CASSLGGLQETQYF. The CDR3 nucleotides are TGTGCCAGCAGCTTAGGCGGGCTCCAAGAGACCCAGTACTTC. The full variable domain, completed using reference TRBV7-2 and TRBJ2-5, is GAGVSQSPSNKVTEKGKDVELRCDPISGHTALYWYRQSLGQGLEFLIYFQGNSAPDKSGLPSDRFSAERTGGSVSTLTIQRTQQEDSAVYLCASSLGGLQETQYFGPGTRLLVL.

This clone came up a few times. The chain couples TRBV19 to TRBJ2-5; D possibly corresponds to TRBD1 (8 bases). CDR3 length: 16 amino acids. Per the germline V gene, CDR1 is LNHDA and CDR2 is SQIVND (reference sequence). Trimming shortened V by 5 bases and J by 4 bases, and 20 bases separated the two germline ends. The DNA for the CDR3 is TGTGCCAGTAGTCCCCGGACAGGGAGGGTTGCAGAGACCCAGTACTTC. It codes for CASSPRTGRVAETQYF.

This clone was seen only a few times. The chain employs TRBV7-2 and TRBJ1-5; 10 nucleotides match TRBD1. CDR3 length equals 15 residues. With 3 bases clipped from V and 4 bases from J, the junction kept 3 bases outside the gene matches. Germline V gene lookup returns CDR1 SGHTA and CDR2 FQGNSA. CDR3 sequence reads: CASSLRTGGNQPQHF. The CDR3 DNA sequence: TGTGCCAGCAGCTTGCGGACAGGGGGAAATCAGCCCCAGCATTTT.

The V gene is TRBV11-2, the J gene TRBJ2-5; the D gene could be TRBD1 or TRBD2 (7 bases each). The J call may be in error: the DNA end matches TRBJ2-7 better. CDR3 size: 14 residues. The V gene's germline CDR1 is SGHAT and CDR2 FQNNGV. The CDR3 sequence: CASTPRGGYYEQYF. The CDR3 DNA reads TGTGCCAGCACCCCCAGGGGGGGTTACTACGAGCAGTACTTC.

The chain recombines TRBV5-4 with TRBJ2-2; the match to TRBD2 covers 10 bases. Germline V lookup: CDR1 SGHNT, CDR2 YYREEE (reference sequence). With V trimmed by 1 base and J by 1 base, 13 bases remained unmatched. The CDR3 extends over 20 amino acids. DNA for the CDR3: TGTGCCAGCAGCTTGCAGTCACTAGCGGGGTTCTGGATGAACACCGGGGAGCTGTTTTTT. Its protein product is CASSLQSLAGFWMNTGELFF.

The chain has TRBV5-6 and TRBJ2-3, with D possibly matching TRBD1 (7 bases). The germline V and J ends were trimmed by 2 bases and 0 bases, with 13 bases remaining between them. Germline CDR1 and CDR2: SGHDT and YYEEEE. CDR3 length: 16 residues. Here the CDR3 reads CASSLPGGSSTDTQYF. In DNA form, the CDR3 reads TGTGCCAGCAGCTTACCAGGGGGGAGTAGCACAGATACGCAGTATTTT.

The genes are TRBV13 and TRBJ2-3; 10 bases are a match to TRBD1. Trimming cost V 3 bases and J 0 bases; bases outside gene matches: 3. CDR3 length: 16 amino acids. CDR1 and CDR2 (germline): PRHDT, FYEKMQ (reference sequence). In nucleotides, the CDR3 is TGTGCCAGCAGCTTCGGGACAGGGGCGAGCACAGATACGCAGTATTTT. Translating gives CASSFGTGASTDTQYF. Full variable domain (rest looked up from reference TRBV13 and TRBJ2-3): AAGVIQSPRHLIKEKRETATLKCYPIPRHDTVYWYQQGPGQDPQFLISFYEKMQSDKGSIPDRFSAQQFSDYHSELNMSSLELGDSALYFCASSFGTGASTDTQYFGPGTRLTVL.

The sample holds a few counts of this clone. J is TRBJ2-7 and V is TRBV9, with 10 bases aligning to TRBD1. Germline V gene lookup returns CDR1 SGDLS and CDR2 YYNGEE. V lost 4 bases, J lost 0 bases, and 16 bases stayed unmatched. This CDR3 region has 19 residues. CDR3: CASSPPGTGVVGISYEQYF. The CDR3 nucleotides are TGTGCCAGCAGCCCTCCTGGGACAGGGGTAGTGGGTATCTCCTACGAGCAGTACTTC.

This clone turned up a few times. This chain links TRBV9 with TRBJ2-5; D uncertain. This CDR3 has 14 residues. Germline V gene data show CDR1 as SGDLS and CDR2 as YYNGEE. The V end lost 1 base, the J end lost 5 bases, and 12 bases lay between the germline ends. The DNA for the CDR3 is TGTGCCAGCAGCGTAATGGGCCTGGCGGAGACCCAGTACTTC. Residues: CASSVMGLAETQYF.

This clone was counted only a few times. The chain uses TRBV7-9 and TRBJ2-1; a weak D match, TRBD2 (6 bases). V was clipped by 1 base and J by 10 bases, with 20 bases between them. Germline assignment: CDR1 SEHNR and CDR2 FQNEAQ (reference sequence). CDR3 length: 16 amino acids. CDR3 protein: CASSLEGFRGIGEQFF. In DNA form, the CDR3 reads TGTGCCAGCAGCTTAGAAGGGTTCCGCGGGATCGGGGAGCAGTTCTTC.

This clone was detected a few times. The chain links TRBV10-3 to TRBJ2-2, with 7 nucleotides matching TRBD1. The germline V gene encodes CDR1 ENHRY and CDR2 SYGVKD. Unmatched junction bases numbered 4, after V lost 5 bases and J lost 1 base. The CDR3 is 15 amino acids. Written as DNA, the CDR3 is TGTGCCATCAGTAAGGACAGGTGGAACACCGGGGAGCTGTTTTTT. It codes for CAISKDRWNTGELFF.

CDR3 DNA sequence: TGTGCCAGCAGCCCACAGGTTAAACCTAGCACAGATACGCAGTATTTT. The encoded protein is CASSPQVKPSTDTQYF. This sequence joins TRBV9 and TRBJ2-3, with TRBD1 as a possible D gene (5 bases). V was shortened by 4 bases and J by 0 bases, with 15 bases between the two germline ends. The CDR3 spans 16 residues. Germline assignment: CDR1 SGDLS and CDR2 YYNGEE.

The chain combines TRBV4-2 with TRBJ1-6; D unresolved. Germline assignment: CDR1 LGHNA and CDR2 YNFKEQ. The CDR3 runs to 17 residues. Trimming pared 0 bases from V and 0 bases from J, leaving 9 bases between. CDR3 nucleotide sequence: TGTGCCAGCAGCCAAGAGGGCAGACTCTCCTATAATTCACCCCTCCACTTT. Translating gives CASSQEGRLSYNSPLHF.

This clone has just a few counts. This sequence joins TRBV7-2 and TRBJ1-2; perhaps TRBD1 as D (6 bases). Trimming left V 5 bases short and J 10 bases short, with 20 bases between. The CDR3 is 14 residues long. Looked up from germline, CDR1 is SGHTA and CDR2 is FQGNSA. CDR3 residues: CASSQETGLGNYTF. In DNA, the CDR3 is TGTGCCAGCAGCCAAGAGACAGGCCTCGGAAACTACACCTTC.

The chain is built from TRBV28 and TRBJ2-4, with 7 bases matching TRBD2. Per the germline V gene, CDR1 is MDHEN and CDR2 is SYDVKM. V gave up 3 bases and J gave up 5 bases; unmatched junction bases: 10. The CDR3 is 16 amino acids. As DNA, the CDR3 is TGTGCCAGCAGTTTGGCGGCAGGGAGGGCACAAAACATTCAGTACTTC. Residues: CASSLAAGRAQNIQYF.

In its sample, this clone was seen a few times. This chain joins TRBV19 and TRBJ1-5, with no clear D. The CDR3 runs 15 residues. Trimming left V 5 bases short and J 6 bases short, with 17 bases between. Germline V gene lookup returns CDR1 LNHDA and CDR2 SQIVND (reference sequence). Here the CDR3 reads CASSPTTGPGQPQHF. In nucleotides, the CDR3 is TGTGCCAGTAGTCCAACCACCGGACCGGGTCAGCCCCAGCATTTT.